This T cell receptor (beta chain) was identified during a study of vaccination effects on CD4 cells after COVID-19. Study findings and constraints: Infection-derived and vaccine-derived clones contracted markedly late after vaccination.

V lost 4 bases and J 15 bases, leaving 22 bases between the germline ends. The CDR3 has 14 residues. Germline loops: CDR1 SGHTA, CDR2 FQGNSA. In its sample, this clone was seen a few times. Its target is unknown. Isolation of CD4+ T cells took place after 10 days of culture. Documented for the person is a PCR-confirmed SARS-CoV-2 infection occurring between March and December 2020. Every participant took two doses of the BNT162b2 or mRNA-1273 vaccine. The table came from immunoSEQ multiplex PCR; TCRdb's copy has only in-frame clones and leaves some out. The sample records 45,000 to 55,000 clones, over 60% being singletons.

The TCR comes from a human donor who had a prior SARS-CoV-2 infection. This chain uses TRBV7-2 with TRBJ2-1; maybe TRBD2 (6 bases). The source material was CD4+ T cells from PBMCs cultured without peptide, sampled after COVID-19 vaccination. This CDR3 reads CASSSTPPGGFWFF. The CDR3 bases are TGTGCCAGCAGCTCGACCCCCCCCGGGGGATTCTGGTTCTTC.